What follows is one T cell receptor (beta chain) and its context. Its antigen remains unknown. These data come from a study of radiotherapy plus CTLA-4 blockade in lung cancer. The study, taken as a whole, reports: Early clone dynamics of blood T cells, plus interferon-beta, reportedly predicted response best.

The CDR3 is 13 amino acids. V trimming: 11 bases; J trimming: 0 bases; junction bases outside the gene matches: 3. Germline-derived CDR1 and CDR2 are SGHTA and FQGNSA. Method: immunoSEQ multiplex PCR; TCRdb's copy keeps in-frame clones and lacks some. The data show over 100,000 clones, more than 75% seen once. The chain has TRBV7-2 and TRBJ2-2, with TRBD1 matching 7 bases. The TCR sequence derives from a human donor with non-small cell lung cancer that progressed on radiotherapy plus ipilimumab. Some clones in this sample may be carry-over from other donors' samples. Sequencing was performed on peripheral blood, taken from a patient treated with radiotherapy plus ipilimumab. CDR3 in amino acids: CAADRSNTGELFF. The CDR3 coding sequence is TGTGCCGCGGACAGGTCGAACACCGGGGAGCTGTTTTTT.